This entry is about one TCR beta chain. The V segment lost 5 bases and the J segment 3 bases; nucleotides outside the gene matches: 10. The V gene's germline CDR1 is SEHNR and CDR2 FQNEAQ (reference sequence). The CDR3 sequence is 15 residues long. The record originates from a study of T-cell memory formation after mild COVID-19. TCRdb re-derived calls from the 5' RACE reads in MiXCR, one entry per CDR3 protein. The sample shows more than 350,000 distinct CDR3 sequences, about 16% of them seen only once. Sequencing was done on a sample of PBMCs or a T cell subset sorted from them (not recorded which). This receptor was taken from a man aged 18 to 29 who had mild COVID-19 (a few samples of this study predate the infection). Cell type and time point are not known. The genes are TRBV7-9 and TRBJ2-7; 7 bases match TRBD1. The CDR3 region is CASSPRQGRVYEQYF. The CDR3 bases are TGTGCCAGCAGCCCAAGACAGGGTCGGGTCTACGAGCAGTACTTC. The whole variable domain, remainder taken from reference TRBV7-9 and TRBJ2-7, is DTGVSQNPRHKITKRGQNVTFRCDPISEHNRLYWYRQTLGQGPEFLTYFQNEAQLEKSRLLSDRFSAERPKGSFSTLEIQRTEQGDSAMYLCASSPRQGRVYEQYFGPGTRLTVT.